The 20 T cell receptor beta chains reported below all come from one sample, sequenced in a study of cytomegalovirus exposure and HLA in healthy donors (dated by TCRdb to about 2017). The library was produced with the immunoSEQ multiplex PCR assay. For the multiplex PCR, a mixture combining 60 forward primers for TCR Vbeta segments and 13 reverse primers for TCR Jbeta segments was used. The table was pulled from immuneACCESS by TCRdb, which kept in-frame rearrangements only. Such tables lose some clones; where checked, under half of the loss comes from unresolved V genes, and the rest has no known cause. This sample lists around 130,000 clones; 82% were detected once. The ten largest clonotypes hold 0.95% to 1.5% of the sample. Input material: PBMCs. The receptors come from a boy aged 10-17 years in good health and CMV-seronegative.

The chain has TRBV7-2 and TRBJ2-7; a weak D match, TRBD2 (6 bases). This CDR3 region has 14 residues. Germline V gene sequence: CDR1 SGHTA, CDR2 FQGNSA. V lost 0 bases to trimming and J lost 0 bases, with 6 bases between them. The CDR3 nucleotides read TGTGCCAGCAGCTTAGCTAGCGGCTCCTACGAGCAGTACTTC. Protein: CASSLASGSYEQYF.

V is TRBV5-4 and J is TRBJ2-2; 9 nucleotides agree with TRBD1. There are 16 residues in the CDR3. Trimming at V came to 4 bases and at J to 3 bases, leaving 7 bases not matched to a gene. Per germline, CDR1 SGHNT and CDR2 YYREEE (reference sequence). CDR3 region: CASSPRQGEDTGELFF. The DNA for the CDR3 is TGTGCCAGCAGCCCCCGACAGGGGGAAGACACCGGGGAGCTGTTTTTT.

The chain is built from TRBV10-3 and TRBJ2-1, with 12 nucleotides matching TRBD1. Trimming at V came to 10 bases and at J to 8 bases, leaving 18 bases not matched to a gene. The CDR3 covers 17 residues. Germline V lookup: CDR1 ENHRY, CDR2 SYGVKD. CDR3 in amino acids: CATGTGGNQLSIDEQFF. CDR3 sequence (DNA): TGTGCCACCGGGACAGGGGGCAACCAATTATCCATTGATGAGCAGTTCTTC.

The J gene is TRBJ1-4, the V gene TRBV7-2; no firm D call. Trimming took off 1 base at V and 5 bases at J, with 8 bases between the two ends. Germline CDR1 SGHTA, CDR2 FQGNSA. The CDR3 spans 14 residues. This chain's CDR3 is CASSLGRLNEKLFF. The CDR3, as DNA: TGTGCCAGCAGCTTAGGCAGACTCAATGAAAAACTGTTTTTT.

This rearrangement joins TRBV2 to TRBJ2-2, with 11 bases lining up with TRBD1. V lost 4 bases, J lost 6 bases, and 7 bases stayed unmatched. This CDR3 contains 16 residues. Germline V CDR1 and CDR2: SNHLY, FYNNEI. The CDR3 loop is CASSGRDRGFPGELFF. Here the CDR3 DNA reads TGTGCCAGCAGTGGCCGGGACAGGGGGTTTCCCGGGGAGCTGTTTTTT. The entire variable domain, with the rest obtained from reference TRBV2 and TRBJ2-2, is as follows: EPEVTQTPSHQVTQMGQEVILRCVPISNHLYFYWYRQILGQKVEFLVSFYNNEISEKSEIFDDQFSVERPDGSNFTLKIRSTKLEDSAMYFCASSGRDRGFPGELFFGEGSRLTVL.

The chain is built from TRBV7-2 and TRBJ2-7; TRBD1 aligns across 7 bases. V shed 4 bases, J shed 4 bases, and the junction held 13 bases outside the gene matches. CDR1 and CDR2 (germline): SGHTA, FQGNSA. The CDR3 covers 16 residues. This CDR3 is CASSSQVTGIGYEQYF. In nucleotides, the CDR3 is TGTGCCAGCAGCTCCCAAGTGACAGGGATCGGTTACGAGCAGTACTTC.

The genes are TRBV30 and TRBJ2-7; D possibly corresponds to TRBD2 (7 bases). This CDR3 region has 14 residues. V dropped 0 bases and J dropped 5 bases, with 14 bases sitting between them. Germline CDR1 GTSNPN, CDR2 SVGIG (reference sequence). CDR3 in amino acids: CAWSVRGGTHEQYF. The DNA of the CDR3 is TGTGCCTGGAGTGTAAGGGGGGGGACTCACGAGCAGTACTTC.

This sequence joins TRBV30 and TRBJ1-1, with a possible D match to TRBD1 (5 bases). The CDR3 covers 15 residues. Trimming removed 0 bases at V and 4 bases at J, with 15 bases between. Looked up from germline, CDR1 is GTSNPN and CDR2 is SVGIG (reference sequence). The CDR3 sequence is CAWSVRRVGGTEAFF. In DNA form, the CDR3 reads TGTGCCTGGAGTGTACGCAGAGTGGGGGGCACTGAAGCTTTCTTT.

CDR3 loop: CASSQGGWTSAYEQYF. The DNA of the CDR3 is TGTGCCAGCAGCCAAGGAGGCTGGACTAGCGCCTACGAGCAGTACTTC. This chain uses TRBV5-4 with TRBJ2-7; TRBD2 matches at 9 bases. CDR1 SGHNT and CDR2 YYREEE come from the germline V gene (reference sequence). This CDR3 is 16 amino acids long. Trimming removed 4 bases from V and 2 bases from J; junction bases left unmatched: 10.

CDR3 sequence: CASSVTSGSRGEQFF. CDR3 DNA sequence: TGTGCCAGCAGCGTTACTAGCGGGAGTAGGGGTGAGCAGTTCTTC. The rearrangement links TRBV9 to TRBJ2-1; 11 positions match TRBD2. The V segment lost 2 bases and the J segment 9 bases; nucleotides outside the gene matches: 7. The CDR3 covers 15 residues. CDR1 SGDLS and CDR2 YYNGEE come from the germline V gene. Variable domain in full (rest from reference TRBV9 and TRBJ2-1): DSGVTQTPKHLITATGQRVTLRCSPRSGDLSVYWYQQSLDQGLQFLIQYYNGEERAKGNILERFSAQQFPDLHSELNLSSLELGDSALYFCASSVTSGSRGEQFFGPGTRLTVL.

V gene TRBV19 combines with J gene TRBJ1-2; D unclear. Germline V gene lookup returns CDR1 LNHDA and CDR2 SQIVND (reference sequence). The CDR3 extends over 14 amino acids. Trimming shortened V by 6 bases and J by 2 bases, and 13 bases separated the two germline ends. DNA of the CDR3: TGTGCCAGTAGACTAACCGGGAGGAACTATGGCTACACCTTC. Translated, it gives CASRLTGRNYGYTF.

The rearrangement links TRBV19 to TRBJ2-7, with D perhaps TRBD2 (6 bases). CDR1 and CDR2 (germline): LNHDA, SQIVND (reference sequence). V shed 4 bases and J shed 3 bases, with 16 bases lying between them. CDR3 length equals 15 residues. The CDR3 sequence: CASSTTRSGYYEQYF. CDR3 nucleotide sequence: TGTGCCAGTAGTACCACACGGAGCGGGTACTACGAGCAGTACTTC.

This chain joins TRBV7-2 and TRBJ2-4; tentative D call: TRBD1 (6 bases). The germline V gene encodes CDR1 SGHTA and CDR2 FQGNSA. Trimming removed 2 bases from V and 11 bases from J, with 13 bases in between. CDR3 length: 13 residues. CDR3 region: CASSLLEQGVQYF. CDR3 DNA: TGTGCCAGCAGCTTACTCGAACAGGGCGTTCAGTACTTC.

The chain has TRBV7-9 and TRBJ2-3; 7 bases match TRBD2. This CDR3 has 15 amino acids. V lost 1 base to trimming and J lost 5 bases; unmatched junction nucleotides: 6. Germline V gene lookup returns CDR1 SEHNR and CDR2 FQNEAQ (reference sequence). As DNA, the CDR3 is TGTGCCAGCAGCTTAGTTACGGGAGGTGGAGATACGCAGTATTTT. This codes for CASSLVTGGGDTQYF.

V and J are TRBV4-1 and TRBJ1-1; D may be TRBD1 (6 bases). This CDR3 is built from 14 residues. Per the germline V gene, CDR1 is MGHRA and CDR2 is YSYEKL. V was shortened by 1 base and J by 4 bases, with 10 bases between the two germline ends. CDR3 DNA: TGCGCCAGCAGCCAAGTAGGGGGAATCACTGAAGCTTTCTTT. Protein: CASSQVGGITEAFF.

This chain joins TRBV19 and TRBJ2-1; 8 nucleotides agree with TRBD1. The CDR3 is made up of 14 amino acids. Germline trimming cut 9 bases from V and 6 bases from J; bases unmatched to any gene: 10. Germline assignment: CDR1 LNHDA and CDR2 SQIVND (reference sequence). CDR3 sequence reads: CASQRGQGSNEQFF. CDR3 nucleotides: TGTGCCAGCCAGAGAGGACAGGGCTCCAATGAGCAGTTCTTC.

This chain links TRBV7-8 with TRBJ2-7; D is uncertain. CDR3 size: 14 residues. Trimming took off 1 base at V and 2 bases at J, with 9 bases between the two ends. From germline, CDR1 is SGHVS and CDR2 FQNEAQ. The CDR3 loop is CASSLVPKTYEQYF. As DNA, the CDR3 is TGTGCCAGCAGCTTAGTTCCTAAGACCTACGAGCAGTACTTC.

J is TRBJ1-2 and V is TRBV30; D unclear. Germline CDR1 reads GTSNPN; CDR2 reads SVGIG (reference sequence). V lost 0 bases, J lost 8 bases, and 10 bases lay in between. The length of the CDR3 is 12 residues. CDR3 sequence (DNA): TGTGCCTGGAGTGTCCCGGGTTGGGGCTACACCTTC. Its protein is CAWSVPGWGYTF.

This clone came up once. The genes are TRBV5-8 and TRBJ1-2, with 7 bases matching TRBD1. The CDR3 loop spans 14 amino acids. J gave up 6 bases and V 0 bases, and 5 bases lay outside the gene matches. CDR1 and CDR2 from the germline V gene are SGHTS and YDEGEE. As DNA, the CDR3 is TGTGCCAGCAGCTTGGGAGGGACAGTCAATGGCTACACCTTC. It codes for CASSLGGTVNGYTF.

The CDR3 nucleotides read TGTGCCTGGAGGACTGAGGGGGCGCGGGATGAAAAACTGTTTTTT. Residues: CAWRTEGARDEKLFF. The V gene is TRBV30, the J gene TRBJ1-4; 7 nucleotides agree with TRBD1. CDR1 is GTSNPN and CDR2 is SVGIG in the germline V gene (reference sequence). J lost 6 bases, V lost 3 bases, and 10 bases had no gene match. CDR3 length: 15 residues.